There are a few counts of the clone carrying this T cell receptor (beta chain). The study counted Cohort 3 donors as recovered given two negative PCRs, clearance, or symptom resolution. These data belong to a study of blood T cell repertoires in COVID-19. Study as a whole: Researchers got acute and convalescent COVID-19 samples from the United States, Italy and Spain.

Assay used: immunoSEQ multiplex PCR; TCRdb lists only in-frame clones, some missing. The sample gives some 500,000 clones, roughly 90% of which show up once; 1.5% to 2% is in the top ten. J gave up 9 bases and V 3 bases, and 1 base lay outside the gene matches. There are 12 residues in the CDR3. Germline assignment: CDR1 SGHVS and CDR2 FNYEAQ. Sample: PBMCs or T cells enriched from blood (not recorded which). The chain recombines TRBV7-6 with TRBJ2-1; 8 bases line up with TRBD2. This TCR came from a woman aged 40 to 55 who had recovered from COVID-19. The CDR3 DNA is TGTGCCAGCAGCTTCGGACTAGCTGAGCAGTTCTTC. Encoded protein: CASSFGLAEQFF.